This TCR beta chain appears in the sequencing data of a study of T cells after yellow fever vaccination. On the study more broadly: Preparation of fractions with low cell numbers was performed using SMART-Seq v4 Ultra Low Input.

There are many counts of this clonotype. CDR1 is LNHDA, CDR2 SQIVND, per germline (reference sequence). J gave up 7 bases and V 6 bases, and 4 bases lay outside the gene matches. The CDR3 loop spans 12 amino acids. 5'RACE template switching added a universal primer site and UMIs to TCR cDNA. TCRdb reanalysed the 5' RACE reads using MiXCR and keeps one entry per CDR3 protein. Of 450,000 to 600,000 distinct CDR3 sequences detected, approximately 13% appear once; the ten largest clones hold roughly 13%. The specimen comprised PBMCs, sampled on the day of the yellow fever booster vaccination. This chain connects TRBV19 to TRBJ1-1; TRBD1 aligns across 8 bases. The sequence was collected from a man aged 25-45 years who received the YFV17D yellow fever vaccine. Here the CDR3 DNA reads TGTGCCAGTAGATTAGACAGGGGTGAAGCTTTCTTT. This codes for CASRLDRGEAFF. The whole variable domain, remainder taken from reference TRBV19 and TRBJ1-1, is DGGITQSPKYLFRKEGQNVTLSCEQNLNHDAMYWYRQDPGQGLRLIYYSQIVNDFQKGDIAEGYSVSREKKESFPLTVTSAQKNPTAFYLCASRLDRGEAFFGQGTRLTVV.